These 15 T cell receptor beta chains originate from one sample sequenced in a study of T cells expressing NK-cell markers. No DNA is given; TCRdb re-called the 5' RACE reads and lists each CDR3 protein once. The sample's table shows about 460,000 distinct CDR3 sequences. The sample was blood T cells: a sorted CD56 or NKG2C T cell subset, CD4+ or CD8+ T cells, or bulk PBMC T cells (not recorded which). The receptors here all came from a woman aged 50 to 65 in good health.

V gene TRBV6-5 combines with J gene TRBJ2-2; the TCRdb call, TRBD2, lacks DNA for checking. Germline V gene sequence: CDR1 MNHEY, CDR2 SVGAGI. The CDR3 runs 17 residues. CDR3 residues: CASSSDRLAENTGELFF.

The chain recombines TRBV12-3 or TRBV12-4 with TRBJ2-1; TCRdb reports TRBD2, a call that lacks DNA to check it against. This CDR3 spans 16 amino acids. CDR3 sequence: CASRYSGRLSYNEQFF.

The chain joins TRBV5-1 to TRBJ1-5; absent DNA, TCRdb's TRBD1 call cannot be checked. The germline V gene encodes CDR1 SGHRS and CDR2 YFSETQ. The CDR3 has 17 amino acids. The CDR3 is CASSFSPGTGGDQPQHF. The variable domain in full, completed from reference TRBV5-1 and TRBJ1-5, reads KAGVTQTPRYLIKTRGQQVTLSCSPISGHRSVSWYQQTPGQGLQFLFEYFSETQRNKGNFPGRFSGRQFSNSRSEMNVSTLELGDSALYLCASSFSPGTGGDQPQHFGDGTRLSIL.

The chain is built from TRBV5-1 and TRBJ2-2; TCRdb's D call of TRBD1 is untestable without DNA. CDR1 is SGHRS, CDR2 YFSETQ, per germline. The CDR3 is made up of 16 amino acids. The CDR3 reads CASSLGRDGGSGELFF.

CDR3 sequence reads: CASRPHDSTDTQYF. The chain links TRBV12-3 or TRBV12-4 to TRBJ2-3. The CDR3 totals 14 residues.

This sequence joins TRBV30 and TRBJ1-2; TCRdb indicates TRBD1, and absent DNA this call remains unverified. In germline, CDR1 is GTSNPN, CDR2 SVGIG (reference sequence). The CDR3 is made up of 15 amino acids. This CDR3 is CAWSYLPGTGVGYTF.

V usage is TRBV10-3 and J usage is TRBJ2-5; TCRdb outputs TRBD2, but without DNA this stays unchecked. Looked up from germline, CDR1 is ENHRY and CDR2 is SYGVKD. The CDR3 covers 15 residues. CDR3: CAISESDRATETQYF.

This sequence joins TRBV7-9 and TRBJ2-2. Germline V gene sequence: CDR1 SEHNR, CDR2 FQNEAQ (reference sequence). The CDR3 runs to 17 residues. Here the CDR3 reads CASILGETLLVNGELFF.

This rearrangement joins TRBV12-3 or TRBV12-4 to TRBJ1-2. The CDR3 length is 12 residues. This CDR3 is CASTRLNYGYTF.

This chain uses TRBV6-5 with TRBJ2-7; TCRdb lists TRBD2, though no DNA is available to test this call. The germline CDR1 and CDR2 sequences are MNHEY and SVGAGI. The CDR3 loop spans 14 amino acids. The CDR3 spells CASSAAGIHYEQYF.

The chain links TRBV5-1 to TRBJ2-1; TCRdb returns TRBD2, unconfirmable since there is no DNA. This CDR3 region has 14 residues. In germline, CDR1 is SGHRS, CDR2 YFSETQ. This CDR3 reads CASRTSGSLGEQFF.

The genes are TRBV14 and TRBJ2-3; the D call from TCRdb, TRBD2, cannot be confirmed without DNA. The CDR3 is 16 residues long. The germline gives CDR1 SGHDN, CDR2 FVKESK. CDR3 region: CASSRTSPTQADTQYF.

The chain employs TRBV12-3 or TRBV12-4 and TRBJ2-2; the D gene TCRdb calls, TRBD2, cannot be checked with no DNA. This CDR3 region has 19 residues. CDR3 loop: CASSSVRTSGRAYTGELFF.

This chain links TRBV24-1 with TRBJ2-1; TCRdb's D call of TRBD2 is untestable without DNA. This CDR3 has 13 residues. In germline, CDR1 is KGHDR, CDR2 SFDVKD. CDR3: CATKPSGSNEQFF.

The J gene is TRBJ2-4, the V gene TRBV29-1; lacking DNA, the TRBD1 call made by TCRdb goes unchecked. The germline CDR1 and CDR2 sequences are SQVTM and ANQGSEA. The CDR3 runs to 12 residues. This chain's CDR3 is CSVVGGTNIQYF.